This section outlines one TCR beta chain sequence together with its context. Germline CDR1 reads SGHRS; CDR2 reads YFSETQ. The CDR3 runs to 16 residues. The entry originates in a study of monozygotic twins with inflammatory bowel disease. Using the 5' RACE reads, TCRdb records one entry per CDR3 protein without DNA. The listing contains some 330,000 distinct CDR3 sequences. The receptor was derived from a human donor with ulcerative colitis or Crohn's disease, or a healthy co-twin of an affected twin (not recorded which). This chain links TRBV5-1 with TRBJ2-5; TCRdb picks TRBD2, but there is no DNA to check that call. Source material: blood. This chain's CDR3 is CASSPGGLAGAVTQYF.